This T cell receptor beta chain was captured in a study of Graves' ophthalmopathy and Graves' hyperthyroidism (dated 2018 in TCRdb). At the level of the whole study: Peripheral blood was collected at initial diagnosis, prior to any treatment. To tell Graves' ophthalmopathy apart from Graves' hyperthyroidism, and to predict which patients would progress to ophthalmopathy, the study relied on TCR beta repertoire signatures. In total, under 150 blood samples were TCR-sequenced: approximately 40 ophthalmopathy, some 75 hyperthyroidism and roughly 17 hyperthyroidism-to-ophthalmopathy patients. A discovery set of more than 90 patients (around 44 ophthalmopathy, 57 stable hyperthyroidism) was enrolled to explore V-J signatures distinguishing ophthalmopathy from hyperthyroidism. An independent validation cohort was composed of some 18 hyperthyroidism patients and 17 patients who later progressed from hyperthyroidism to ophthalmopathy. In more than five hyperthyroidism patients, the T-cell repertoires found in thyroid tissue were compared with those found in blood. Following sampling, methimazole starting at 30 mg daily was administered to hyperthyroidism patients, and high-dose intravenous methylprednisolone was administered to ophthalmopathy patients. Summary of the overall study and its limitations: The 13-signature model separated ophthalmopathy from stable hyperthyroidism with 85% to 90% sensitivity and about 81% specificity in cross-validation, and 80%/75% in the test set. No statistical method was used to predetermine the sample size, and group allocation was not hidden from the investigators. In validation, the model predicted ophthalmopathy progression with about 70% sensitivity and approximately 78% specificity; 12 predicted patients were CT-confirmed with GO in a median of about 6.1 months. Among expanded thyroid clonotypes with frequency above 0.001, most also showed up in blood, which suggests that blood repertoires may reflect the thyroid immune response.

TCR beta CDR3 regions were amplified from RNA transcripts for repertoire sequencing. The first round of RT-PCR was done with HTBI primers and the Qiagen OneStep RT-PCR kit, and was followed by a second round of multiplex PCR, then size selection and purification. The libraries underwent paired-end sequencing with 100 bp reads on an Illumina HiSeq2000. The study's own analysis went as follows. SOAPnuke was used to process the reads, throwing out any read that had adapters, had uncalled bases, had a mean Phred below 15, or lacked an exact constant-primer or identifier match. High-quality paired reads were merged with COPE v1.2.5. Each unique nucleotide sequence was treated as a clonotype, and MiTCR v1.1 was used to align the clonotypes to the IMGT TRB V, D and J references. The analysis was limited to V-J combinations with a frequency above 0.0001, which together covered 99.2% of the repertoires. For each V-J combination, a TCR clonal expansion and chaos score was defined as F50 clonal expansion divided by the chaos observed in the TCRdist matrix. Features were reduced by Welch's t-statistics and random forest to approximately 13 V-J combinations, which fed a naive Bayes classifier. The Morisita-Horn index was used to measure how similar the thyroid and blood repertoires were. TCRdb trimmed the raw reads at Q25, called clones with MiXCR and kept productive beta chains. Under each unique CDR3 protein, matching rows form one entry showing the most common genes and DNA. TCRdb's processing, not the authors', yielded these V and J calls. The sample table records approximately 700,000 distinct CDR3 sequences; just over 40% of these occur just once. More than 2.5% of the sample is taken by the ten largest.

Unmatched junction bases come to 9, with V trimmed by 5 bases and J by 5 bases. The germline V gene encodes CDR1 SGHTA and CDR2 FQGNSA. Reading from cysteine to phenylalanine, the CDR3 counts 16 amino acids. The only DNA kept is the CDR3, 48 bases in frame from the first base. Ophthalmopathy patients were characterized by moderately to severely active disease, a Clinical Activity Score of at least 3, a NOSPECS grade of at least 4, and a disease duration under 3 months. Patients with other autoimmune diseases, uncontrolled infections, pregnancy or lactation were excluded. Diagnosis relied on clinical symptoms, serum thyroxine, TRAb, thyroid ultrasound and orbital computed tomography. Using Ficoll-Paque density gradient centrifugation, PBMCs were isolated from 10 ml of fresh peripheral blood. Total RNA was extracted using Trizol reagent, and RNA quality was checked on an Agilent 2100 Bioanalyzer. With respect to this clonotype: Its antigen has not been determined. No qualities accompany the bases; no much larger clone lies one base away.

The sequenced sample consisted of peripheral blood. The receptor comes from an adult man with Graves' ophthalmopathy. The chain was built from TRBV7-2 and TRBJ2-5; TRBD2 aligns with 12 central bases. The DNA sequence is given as TGTGCCAGCAGCCCGCTAGCGGGGGGGACCGGGGAGACCCAGTACTTC. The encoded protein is CASSPLAGGTGETQYF.